Each of the 17 T cell receptor beta chains below was sequenced from the same sample in a study of blood T cells in healthy people across ages. Combining a sample-barcoded 5' primer with a J-beta primer mix, a second PCR ran for about 7 to 11 cycles. MiXCR was run by TCRdb on the 5' RACE reads, yielding one entry per CDR3 protein. The data hold approximately 820,000 distinct CDR3 sequences, with more than 40% observed a single time. Sequencing used blood. The origin of the receptors is a man aged 55 to 70 in good health.

The genes are TRBV23-1 and TRBJ1-2; possibly TRBD1 for D (5 bases). TRBV23-1 is sorted into the ORF group, with uncertain function. The CDR3 length is 13 residues. V was shortened by 0 bases and J by 8 bases, with 10 bases between the two germline ends. CDR3 loop: CASSQSRGFGYTF. DNA of the CDR3: TGCGCCAGCAGTCAATCACGGGGCTTCGGCTACACCTTC.

This chain connects TRBV2 to TRBJ2-5; D is unclear. The V end was cut by 6 bases, the J end by 5 bases, with 16 bases between. This CDR3 is 14 amino acids long. Germline V CDR1 and CDR2: SNHLY, FYNNEI. CDR3: CASSAEQSPETQYF. The CDR3 DNA is TGTGCCAGCAGCGCGGAACAGAGCCCGGAGACCCAGTACTTC.

In its sample, this clonotype was seen once. The genes are TRBV5-8 and TRBJ2-1; TRBD2 matches 8 bases. V lost 0 bases and J lost 4; bases outside the gene matches: 6. This CDR3 is built from 16 residues. From germline, CDR1 is SGHTS and CDR2 YDEGEE. Written as DNA, the CDR3 is TGTGCCAGCAGCTTGGGTCTTGGCGGGGGGTACAATGAGCAGTTCTTC. Translating it yields CASSLGLGGGYNEQFF.

In its sample, this clonotype was seen a few times. The chain uses TRBV14 and TRBJ1-1; weak D call: TRBD1 (5 bases). Deletions cut 3 bases from V and 5 bases from J, with 13 bases between. This CDR3 contains 14 residues. Germline CDR1 SGHDN, CDR2 FVKESK. Written as DNA, the CDR3 is TGTGCCAGCAGCCACCTCCCGGGGGGGACTGAAGCTTTCTTT. As protein: CASSHLPGGTEAFF.

This clonotype was counted a few times. The rearrangement joins TRBV11-2 to TRBJ2-7, with a tentative D call TRBD2 (6 bases). Germline V gene data show CDR1 as SGHAT and CDR2 as FQNNGV. Trimming left V 5 bases short and J 5 bases short, with 13 bases between. There are 13 residues in the CDR3. CDR3 coding DNA: TGTGCCAGCAGCACGGGGACTGGGGACGAGCAGTACTTC. It codes for CASSTGTGDEQYF.

The chain combines TRBV29-1 with TRBJ2-3, with TRBD1 matching over 7 bases. The CDR3 is 14 amino acids. Germline CDR1 SQVTM, CDR2 ANQGSEA. Trimming took 6 bases from V and 4 from J; bases not matched to a gene: 10. The CDR3 region has the DNA TGCAGCGTCAAGACTAACAGGGGACCAGATACGCAGTATTTT. Protein product: CSVKTNRGPDTQYF.

This clonotype was detected only a few times. V and J are TRBV7-2 and TRBJ2-7; possibly TRBD1 for D (5 bases). Germline V CDR1 and CDR2: SGHTA, FQGNSA. CDR3 length: 13 residues. V was trimmed by 3 bases and J by 3 bases, leaving 9 bases between them. The CDR3 is CASSFAGYYEQYF. The DNA for the CDR3 is TGTGCCAGCAGCTTCGCAGGGTACTACGAGCAGTACTTC.

The rearrangement links TRBV6-5 to TRBJ1-2; D unclear. This CDR3 has 11 amino acids. The V gene lost 6 bases and the J gene lost 6 bases, with 8 bases spanning the gap. Germline CDR1 is MNHEY and CDR2 is SVGAGI. CDR3 nucleotides: TGTGCCAGCAGCACTTCGAATGGCTACACCTTC. Its protein product is CASSTSNGYTF.

V gene TRBV20-1 combines with J gene TRBJ1-5; 8 bases line up with TRBD1. CDR1 is DFQATT and CDR2 is SNEGSKA in the germline V gene (reference sequence). V lost 4 bases, J lost 5 bases, and 13 bases stayed unmatched. This CDR3 has 16 residues. The CDR3 here is CSATGGAGASYQPQHF. CDR3 in DNA: TGCAGTGCTACAGGGGGCGCAGGGGCCTCTTATCAGCCCCAGCATTTT.

This clonotype was detected many times. This chain links TRBV20-1 with TRBJ2-5, with 8 nucleotides matching TRBD1. The CDR3 has 13 amino acids. Germline V gene data show CDR1 as DFQATT and CDR2 as SNEGSKA (reference sequence). V shed 5 bases and J 2 bases; nucleotides not matched to a gene: 4. CDR3 sequence (DNA): TGCAGTGCTCCCAGGGGGCTTCAAGAGACCCAGTACTTC. Translation gives CSAPRGLQETQYF.

V is TRBV6-5 and J is TRBJ2-3, with TRBD2 matching over 8 bases. Germline values: CDR1 MNHEY, CDR2 SVGAGI. CDR3 size: 15 residues. Trimming removed 5 bases from V and 5 bases from J; junction bases left unmatched: 9. CDR3 sequence reads: CASSPSGGAGDTQYF. The DNA for the CDR3 is TGTGCCAGCAGTCCATCCGGGGGGGCCGGAGATACGCAGTATTTT.

This chain links TRBV6-2 or TRBV6-3 with TRBJ2-7, with no clear D. Trimming stripped 2 bases from V and 6 bases from J, with 14 bases between. The CDR3 runs to 14 residues. Germline V CDR1 and CDR2: MNHEY, SVGEGT. The DNA for the CDR3 is TGTGCCAGCAGTTACGTGAGGAATCCCGGCGAGCAGTACTTC. Amino acids: CASSYVRNPGEQYF.

With regard to this clonotype: One junction end does not reproduce the germline sequence, and a read error may be involved. The J gene is TRBJ1-1, the V gene TRBV7-7; the match to TRBD1 covers 7 bases. This CDR3 spans 13 amino acids. Germline CDR1 SSHAT, CDR2 FNYEAQ (reference sequence). CDR3 amino acids: CASSSGGIAEAFF. As DNA, the CDR3 is TGTGCTAGCAGCTCAGGGGGAATTGCTGAAGCTTTCTTT.

This sequence joins TRBV14 and TRBJ2-7; D ambiguous. Germline CDR1 SGHDN, CDR2 FVKESK. The CDR3 has 15 amino acids. Trimming shortened V by 0 bases and J by 7 bases, and 16 bases separated the two germline ends. CDR3 protein: CASSQDGGRRNEQYF. For the CDR3, the DNA is TGTGCCAGCAGCCAAGATGGCGGCCGACGCAATGAGCAGTACTTC.

The rearrangement links TRBV12-3 or TRBV12-4 to TRBJ2-3, with unresolved D. The CDR3 is made up of 14 amino acids. V was shortened by 5 bases and J by 0 bases, with 9 bases between the two germline ends. CDR3 sequence reads: CASSPHMSTDTQYF. The CDR3 DNA reads TGTGCCAGCAGTCCTCACATGAGCACAGATACGCAGTATTTT.

This clonotype was recorded at least ten times. The chain joins TRBV27 to TRBJ2-7; maybe TRBD1 (6 bases). Trimming took 4 bases from V and 2 from J, leaving 9 bases between them. Germline values: CDR1 MNHEY, CDR2 SMNVEV (reference sequence). The length of the CDR3 is 13 residues. CDR3 sequence: CASSSGATYEQYF. The CDR3 coding sequence is TGTGCCAGCAGTTCAGGGGCTACCTACGAGCAGTACTTC.

This rearrangement joins TRBV11-2 to TRBJ2-2, with 11 nucleotides matching TRBD2. CDR3 length equals 15 residues. Unmatched junction bases numbered 3, after V lost 3 bases and J lost 6 bases. Germline V gene data show CDR1 as SGHAT and CDR2 as FQNNGV. The CDR3 DNA is TGTGCCAGCAGCTTGACTAGCGGGACTCCCGGGGAGCTGTTTTTT. It codes for CASSLTSGTPGELFF. The full variable domain, in which reference TRBV11-2 and TRBJ2-2 provide the parts outside the CDR3, is EAGVAQSPRYKIIEKRQSVAFWCNPISGHATLYWYQQILGQGPKLLIQFQNNGVVDDSQLPKDRFSAERLKGVDSTLKIQPAKLEDSAVYLCASSLTSGTPGELFFGEGSRLTVL.